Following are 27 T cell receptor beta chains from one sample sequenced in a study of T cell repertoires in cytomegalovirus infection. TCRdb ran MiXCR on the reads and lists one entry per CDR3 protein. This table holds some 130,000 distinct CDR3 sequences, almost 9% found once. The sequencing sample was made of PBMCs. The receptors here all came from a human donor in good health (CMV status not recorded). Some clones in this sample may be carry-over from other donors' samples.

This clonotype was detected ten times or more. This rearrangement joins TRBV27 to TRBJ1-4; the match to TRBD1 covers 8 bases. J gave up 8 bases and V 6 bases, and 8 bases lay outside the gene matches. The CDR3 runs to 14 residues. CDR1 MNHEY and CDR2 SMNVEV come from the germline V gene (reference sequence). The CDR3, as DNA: TGTGCCAGCAGCCTCCAGGGGGCGGAAGAAAAACTGTTTTTT. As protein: CASSLQGAEEKLFF.

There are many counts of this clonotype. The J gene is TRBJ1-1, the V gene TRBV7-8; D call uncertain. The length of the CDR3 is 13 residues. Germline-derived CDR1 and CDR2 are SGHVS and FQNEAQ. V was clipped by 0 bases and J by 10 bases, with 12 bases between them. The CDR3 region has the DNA TGTGCCAGCAGCTTAGCGGTGTCTAAGACAGCTTTCTTT. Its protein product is CASSLAVSKTAFF. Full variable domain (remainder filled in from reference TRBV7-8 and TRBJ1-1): GAGVSQSPRYKVAKRGQDVALRCDPISGHVSLFWYQQALGQGPEFLTYFQNEAQLDKSGLPSDRFFAERPEGSVSTLKIQRTQQEDSAVYLCASSLAVSKTAFFGQGTRLTVV.

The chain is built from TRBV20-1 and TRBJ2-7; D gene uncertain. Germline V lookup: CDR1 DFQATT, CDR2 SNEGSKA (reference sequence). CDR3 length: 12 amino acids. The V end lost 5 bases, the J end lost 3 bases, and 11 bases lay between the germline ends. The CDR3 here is CSARLGVYEQYF. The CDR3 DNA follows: TGCAGTGCTCGTCTTGGAGTCTACGAGCAGTACTTC.

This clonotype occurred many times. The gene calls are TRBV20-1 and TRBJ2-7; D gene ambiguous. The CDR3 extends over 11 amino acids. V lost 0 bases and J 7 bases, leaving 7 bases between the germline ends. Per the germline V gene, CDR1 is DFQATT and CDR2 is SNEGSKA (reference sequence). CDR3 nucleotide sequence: TGCAGTGCTAGAGATCCTAGGGAGCAGTACTTC. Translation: CSARDPREQYF.

DNA for the CDR3: TGTGCCAGCAGGCCGTTCAGCGTAGAAGCCGGGGAGCTGTTTTTT. This gives the protein CASRPFSVEAGELFF. V gene TRBV12-3 or TRBV12-4 combines with J gene TRBJ2-2; D remains ambiguous. The CDR3 covers 15 residues. The V end was cut by 6 bases, the J end by 6 bases, with 17 bases between.

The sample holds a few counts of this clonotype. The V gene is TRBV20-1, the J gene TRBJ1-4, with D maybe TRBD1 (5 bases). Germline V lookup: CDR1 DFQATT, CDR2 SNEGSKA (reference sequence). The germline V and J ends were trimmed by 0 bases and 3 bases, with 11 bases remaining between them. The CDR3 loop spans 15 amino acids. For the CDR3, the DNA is TGCAGTGCTAGAGACGGAGGGGAAGCTAATGAAAAACTGTTTTTT. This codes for CSARDGGEANEKLFF.

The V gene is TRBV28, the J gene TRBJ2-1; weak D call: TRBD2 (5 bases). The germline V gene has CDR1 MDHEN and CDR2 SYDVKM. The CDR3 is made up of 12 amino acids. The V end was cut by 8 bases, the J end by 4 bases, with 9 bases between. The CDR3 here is CASGTGYNEQFF. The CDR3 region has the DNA TGTGCCAGCGGAACGGGGTACAATGAGCAGTTCTTC.

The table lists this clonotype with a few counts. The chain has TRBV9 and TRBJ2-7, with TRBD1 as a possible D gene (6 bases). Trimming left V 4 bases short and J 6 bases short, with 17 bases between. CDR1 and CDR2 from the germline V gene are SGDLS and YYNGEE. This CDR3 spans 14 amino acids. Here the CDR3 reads CASSPRMGASEQYF. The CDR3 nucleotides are TGTGCCAGCAGCCCTCGGATGGGGGCGTCCGAGCAGTACTTC.

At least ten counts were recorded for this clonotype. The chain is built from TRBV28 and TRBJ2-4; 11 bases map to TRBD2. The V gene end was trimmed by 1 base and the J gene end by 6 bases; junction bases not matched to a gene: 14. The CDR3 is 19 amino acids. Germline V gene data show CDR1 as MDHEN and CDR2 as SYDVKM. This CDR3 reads CASSLYFVWNSGGVNIQYF. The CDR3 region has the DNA TGTGCCAGCAGTTTATATTTTGTTTGGAATAGCGGGGGGGTAAACATTCAGTACTTC.

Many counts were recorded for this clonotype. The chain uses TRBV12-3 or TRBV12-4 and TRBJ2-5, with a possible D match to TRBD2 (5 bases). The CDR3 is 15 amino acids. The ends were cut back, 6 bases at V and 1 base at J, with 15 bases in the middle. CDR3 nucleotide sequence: TGTGCCAGCAGCCCATCGGGGAAAGCCCAAGAGACCCAGTACTTC. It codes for CASSPSGKAQETQYF.

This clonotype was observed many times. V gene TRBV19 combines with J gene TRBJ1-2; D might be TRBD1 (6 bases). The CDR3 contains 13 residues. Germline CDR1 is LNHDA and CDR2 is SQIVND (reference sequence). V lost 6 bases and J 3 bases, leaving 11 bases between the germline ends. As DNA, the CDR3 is TGTGCCAGTAGCCCACAGGGAGACTATGGCTACACCTTC. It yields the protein CASSPQGDYGYTF.

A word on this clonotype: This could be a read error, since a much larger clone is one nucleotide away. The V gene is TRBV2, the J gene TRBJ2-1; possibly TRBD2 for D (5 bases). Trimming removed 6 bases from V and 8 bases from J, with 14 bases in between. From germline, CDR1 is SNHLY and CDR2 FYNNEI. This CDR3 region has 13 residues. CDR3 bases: TGTGCCAGCAGCGTACCCGCGAGGGATGAGCAGTTCTTC. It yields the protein CASSVPARDEQFF.

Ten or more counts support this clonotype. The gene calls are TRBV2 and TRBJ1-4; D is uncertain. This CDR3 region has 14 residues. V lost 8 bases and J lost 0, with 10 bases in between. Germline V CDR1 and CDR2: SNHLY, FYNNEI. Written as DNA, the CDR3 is TGTGCCAGCCGCCCAGGCGCAACTAATGAAAAACTGTTTTTT. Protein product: CASRPGATNEKLFF. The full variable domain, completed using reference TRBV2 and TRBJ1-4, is EPEVTQTPSHQVTQMGQEVILRCVPISNHLYFYWYRQILGQKVEFLVSFYNNEISEKSEIFDDQFSVERPDGSNFTLKIRSTKLEDSAMYFCASRPGATNEKLFFGSGTQLSVL.

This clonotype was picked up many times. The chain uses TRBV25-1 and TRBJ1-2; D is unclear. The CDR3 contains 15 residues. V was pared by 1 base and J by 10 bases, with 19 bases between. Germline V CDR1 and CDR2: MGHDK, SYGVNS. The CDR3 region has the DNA TGTGCCAGCAGTGAATCCGGCCGCGGGGTGAGTGACTACACCTTC. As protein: CASSESGRGVSDYTF.

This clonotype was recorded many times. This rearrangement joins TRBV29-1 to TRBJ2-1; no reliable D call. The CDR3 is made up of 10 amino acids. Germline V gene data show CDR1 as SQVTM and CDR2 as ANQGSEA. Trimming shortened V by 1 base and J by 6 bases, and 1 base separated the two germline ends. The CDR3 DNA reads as TGCAGCGTTGAAGTCAATGAGCAGTTCTTC. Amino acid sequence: CSVEVNEQFF.

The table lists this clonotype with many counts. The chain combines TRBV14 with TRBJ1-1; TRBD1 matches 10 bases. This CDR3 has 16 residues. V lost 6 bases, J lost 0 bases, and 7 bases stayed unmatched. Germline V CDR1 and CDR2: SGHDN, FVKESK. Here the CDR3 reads CASRQRDRGMNTEAFF. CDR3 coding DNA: TGTGCCAGCAGGCAACGGGACAGGGGCATGAACACTGAAGCTTTCTTT.

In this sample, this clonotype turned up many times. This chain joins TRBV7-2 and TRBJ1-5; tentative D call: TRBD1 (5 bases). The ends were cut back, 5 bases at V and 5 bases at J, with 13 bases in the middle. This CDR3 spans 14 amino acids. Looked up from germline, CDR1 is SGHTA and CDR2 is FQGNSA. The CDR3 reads CASSPGLRDQPQHF. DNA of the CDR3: TGTGCCAGCAGCCCGGGACTGCGGGATCAGCCCCAGCATTTT. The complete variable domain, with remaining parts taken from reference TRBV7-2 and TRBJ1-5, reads GAGVSQSPSNKVTEKGKDVELRCDPISGHTALYWYRQSLGQGLEFLIYFQGNSAPDKSGLPSDRFSAERTGGSVSTLTIQRTQQEDSAVYLCASSPGLRDQPQHFGDGTRLSIL.

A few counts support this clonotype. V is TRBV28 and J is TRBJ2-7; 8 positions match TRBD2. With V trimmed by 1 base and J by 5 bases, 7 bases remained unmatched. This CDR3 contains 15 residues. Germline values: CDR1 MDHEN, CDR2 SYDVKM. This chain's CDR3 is CASSLLRGGLHEQYF. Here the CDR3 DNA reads TGTGCCAGCAGTTTATTACGGGGGGGCCTCCACGAGCAGTACTTC.

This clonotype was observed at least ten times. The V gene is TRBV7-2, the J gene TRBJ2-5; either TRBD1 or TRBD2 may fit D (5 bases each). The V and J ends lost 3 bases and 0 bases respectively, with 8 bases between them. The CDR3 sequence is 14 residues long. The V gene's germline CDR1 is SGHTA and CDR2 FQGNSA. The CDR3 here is CASSLGVYQETQYF. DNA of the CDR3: TGTGCCAGCAGCTTGGGGGTATACCAAGAGACCCAGTACTTC. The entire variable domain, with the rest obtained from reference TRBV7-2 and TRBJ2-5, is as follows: GAGVSQSPSNKVTEKGKDVELRCDPISGHTALYWYRQSLGQGLEFLIYFQGNSAPDKSGLPSDRFSAERTGGSVSTLTIQRTQQEDSAVYLCASSLGVYQETQYFGPGTRLLVL.

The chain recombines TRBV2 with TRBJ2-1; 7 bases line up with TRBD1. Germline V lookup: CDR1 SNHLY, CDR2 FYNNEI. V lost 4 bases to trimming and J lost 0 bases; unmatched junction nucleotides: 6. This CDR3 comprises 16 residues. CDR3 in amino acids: CASSGDRESSYNEQFF. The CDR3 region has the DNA TGTGCCAGCAGTGGAGACAGGGAAAGCTCCTACAATGAGCAGTTCTTC.

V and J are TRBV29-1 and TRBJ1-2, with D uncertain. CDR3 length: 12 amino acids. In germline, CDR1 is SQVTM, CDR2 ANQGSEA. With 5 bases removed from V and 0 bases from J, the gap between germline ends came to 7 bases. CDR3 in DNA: TGCAGCGTTTCTCTCTCTAACTATGGCTACACCTTC. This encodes CSVSLSNYGYTF.

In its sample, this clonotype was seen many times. In DNA form, the CDR3 reads TGTGCCAGCAGGGCCACAGGGGACGAGCAGTACTTC. Its translation is CASRATGDEQYF. The chain recombines TRBV28 with TRBJ2-7; 7 bases map to TRBD1. Germline values: CDR1 MDHEN, CDR2 SYDVKM. The CDR3 runs to 12 residues. V shed 6 bases, J shed 5 bases, and the junction held 4 bases outside the gene matches.

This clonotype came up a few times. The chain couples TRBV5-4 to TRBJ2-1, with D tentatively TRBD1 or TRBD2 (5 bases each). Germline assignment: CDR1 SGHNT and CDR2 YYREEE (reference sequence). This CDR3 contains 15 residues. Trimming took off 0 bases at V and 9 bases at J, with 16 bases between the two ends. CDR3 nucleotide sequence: TGTGCCAGCAGCTTGGAGGGGACCCCCGTGGGTGAGCAGTTCTTC. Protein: CASSLEGTPVGEQFF.

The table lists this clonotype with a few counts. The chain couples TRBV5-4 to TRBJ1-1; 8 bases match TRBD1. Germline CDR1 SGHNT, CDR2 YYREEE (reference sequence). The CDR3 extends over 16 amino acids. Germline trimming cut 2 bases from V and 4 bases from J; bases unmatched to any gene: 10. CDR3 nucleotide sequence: TGTGCCAGCAGCTTAGTACCCGGACAGGGAGGCACTGAAGCTTTCTTT. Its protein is CASSLVPGQGGTEAFF.

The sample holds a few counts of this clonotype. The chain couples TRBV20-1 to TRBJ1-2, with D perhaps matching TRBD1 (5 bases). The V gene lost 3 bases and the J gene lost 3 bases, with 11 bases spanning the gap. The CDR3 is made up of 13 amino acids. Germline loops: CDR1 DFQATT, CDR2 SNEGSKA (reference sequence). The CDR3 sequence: CSASWAGDYGYTF. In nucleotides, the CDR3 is TGCAGTGCTAGTTGGGCGGGGGACTATGGCTACACCTTC.

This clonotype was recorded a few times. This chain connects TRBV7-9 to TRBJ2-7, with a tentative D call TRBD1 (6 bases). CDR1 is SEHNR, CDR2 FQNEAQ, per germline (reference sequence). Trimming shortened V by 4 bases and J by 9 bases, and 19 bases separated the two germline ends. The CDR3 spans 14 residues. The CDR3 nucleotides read TGTGCCAGCAGCTCGGACAGACGCCAGTTACCGCAGTACTTC. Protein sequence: CASSSDRRQLPQYF.

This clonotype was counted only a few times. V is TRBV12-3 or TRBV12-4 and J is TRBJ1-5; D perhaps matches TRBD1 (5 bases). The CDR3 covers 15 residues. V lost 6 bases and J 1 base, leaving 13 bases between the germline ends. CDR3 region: CASRIGTGSNQPQHF. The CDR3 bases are TGTGCCAGCAGGATAGGGACTGGGAGCAATCAGCCCCAGCATTTT.